These 30 T cell receptor beta chains were all obtained from the same sample, sequenced in a study of shared clonotypes between healthy human individuals. Here immunoSEQ multiplex PCR was the method, and the copy in TCRdb shows in-frame clones only, minus some. In the table there are fewer than 3 million clones, 85% to 95% of which are singletons. Source material: naive CD4+ T cells from PBMCs. Subset defined: CD45RA+ positively selected. These receptors were taken from a man aged 18 to 30 in good health. Some clones in this sample may be carry-over from other donors' samples.

J is TRBJ1-3 and V is TRBV4-3, with a possible D match to TRBD1 (5 bases). The V end lost 4 bases, the J end lost 4 bases, and 14 bases lay between the germline ends. This CDR3 has 15 amino acids. Germline loops: CDR1 LGHNA, CDR2 YSLEER. This CDR3 reads CASSRSGTSGNTIYF. The CDR3 DNA is TGCGCCAGCAGCCGATCTGGGACGTCAGGAAACACCATATATTTT.

The V call is TRBV5-1, the J call TRBJ2-1; 8 nucleotides align to TRBD2. Germline loops: CDR1 SGHRS, CDR2 YFSETQ. Trimming cost V 4 bases and J 5 bases; bases outside gene matches: 8. The CDR3 extends over 15 amino acids. The CDR3: CASSVLLAGDNEQFF. In DNA, the CDR3 is TGCGCCAGCAGCGTCCTCCTAGCGGGTGACAATGAGCAGTTCTTC.

A word on this clone: The junction shows a germline mismatch at one end, possibly a read error. The V gene is TRBV6-6, the J gene TRBJ2-7; 11 positions match TRBD2. Germline-derived CDR1 and CDR2 are MNHNY and SVGAGI (reference sequence). The CDR3 consists of 14 residues. CDR3 residues: CASSQGLAGRARDF. CDR3 in DNA: TGTGCCAGCAGCCAAGGACTAGCGGGTAGAGCAAGGGACTTC.

In DNA form, the CDR3 reads TGTGCCAGCAGTTTGTTCGGCAGGGCCCACGAGCAGTACTTC. Translation gives CASSLFGRAHEQYF. V usage is TRBV28 and J usage is TRBJ2-7, with D possibly being TRBD1 (5 bases). V lost 3 bases and J lost 5, with 14 bases in between. Germline CDR1 is MDHEN and CDR2 is SYDVKM. The CDR3 spans 14 residues.

This rearrangement joins TRBV5-6 to TRBJ2-4; TRBD1 is a possible D gene (5 bases). Between the trimmed V and J ends, which lost 4 bases and 0 bases, there was a span of 14 bases. The CDR3 loop spans 16 amino acids. Germline-derived CDR1 and CDR2 are SGHDT and YYEEEE. The CDR3 region has the DNA TGTGCCAGCAGCAGGGGTCGTACCCTAGCCAAAAACATTCAGTACTTC. Translated, it gives CASSRGRTLAKNIQYF.

V is TRBV25-1 and J is TRBJ2-3; 7 bases are a match to TRBD2. After removal of 1 base from V and 1 base from J, the junction contained 8 bases not matched to a gene. Germline CDR1 MGHDK, CDR2 SYGVNS. The CDR3 consists of 17 residues. The CDR3 reads CASSESGGGPRTDTQYF. CDR3 bases: TGTGCCAGCAGTGAATCCGGGGGAGGGCCACGCACAGATACGCAGTATTTT. Supplemented by reference TRBV25-1 and TRBJ2-3, the full variable domain reads EADIYQTPRYLVIGTGKKITLECSQTMGHDKMYWYQQDPGMELHLIHYSYGVNSTEKGDLSSESTVSRIRTEHFPLTLESARPSHTSQYLCASSESGGGPRTDTQYFGPGTRLTVL.

This chain connects TRBV19 to TRBJ2-7; D unclear. This CDR3 has 14 residues. Trimming took off 3 bases at V and 0 bases at J, with 9 bases between the two ends. CDR1 LNHDA and CDR2 SQIVND come from the germline V gene (reference sequence). DNA for the CDR3: TGTGCCAGTAGTATTTCTCAATACTCCTACGAGCAGTACTTC. It encodes CASSISQYSYEQYF.

This clone was found a few times. The V gene is TRBV30, the J gene TRBJ1-1; TRBD1 aligns across 9 bases. CDR3 length equals 11 residues. Trimming at V came to 2 bases and at J to 11 bases, leaving 3 bases not matched to a gene. CDR1 and CDR2 (germline): GTSNPN, SVGIG (reference sequence). This chain's CDR3 is CAWSNRGLAFF. The CDR3, as DNA: TGTGCCTGGAGTAACAGGGGGCTTGCTTTCTTT. Full variable domain (rest looked up from reference TRBV30 and TRBJ1-1): SQTIHQWPATLVQPVGSPLSLECTVEGTSNPNLYWYRQAAGRGLQLLFYSVGIGQISSEVPQNLSASRPQDRQFILSSKKLLLSDSGFYLCAWSNRGLAFFGQGTRLTVV.

The CDR3 region has the DNA TGCGCCAGCAGCCAACCTCTCTTGGGGAACGGGAGAGGGCGTACGCAGTATTTT. Protein sequence: CASSQPLLGNGRGRTQYF. The chain couples TRBV4-1 to TRBJ2-3; possible D gene TRBD2, 6 bases. Germline-derived CDR1 and CDR2 are MGHRA and YSYEKL. V dropped 2 bases and J dropped 8 bases, with 26 bases sitting between them. The CDR3 has 18 residues.

The chain carries TRBV27 and TRBJ2-1, with TRBD2 matching 8 bases. Per the germline V gene, CDR1 is MNHEY and CDR2 is SMNVEV (reference sequence). The CDR3 extends over 17 amino acids. J gave up 5 bases and V 2 bases, and 11 bases lay outside the gene matches. The CDR3 DNA reads as TGTGCCAGCAGTTTACCCCCCGGGGGGGGGTTGGACAATGAGCAGTTCTTC. Translating it yields CASSLPPGGGLDNEQFF.

The rearrangement joins TRBV27 to TRBJ2-6, with unresolved D. The CDR3 sequence is 16 residues long. CDR1 and CDR2 (germline): MNHEY, SMNVEV (reference sequence). V lost 5 bases and J 0 bases, leaving 11 bases between the germline ends. In DNA form, the CDR3 reads TGTGCCAGCAGTAGGAACAGTGTCTCTGGGGCCAACGTCCTGACTTTC. Translation: CASSRNSVSGANVLTF.

The chain combines TRBV27 with TRBJ2-3, with TRBD1 identical over 8 bases. With V trimmed by 5 bases and J by 3 bases, 10 bases remained unmatched. The CDR3 is 16 amino acids. The germline gives CDR1 MNHEY, CDR2 SMNVEV (reference sequence). CDR3 sequence: CASSLYRGQVTDTQYF. DNA for the CDR3: TGTGCCAGCAGTCTATACCGGGGACAGGTGACAGATACGCAGTATTTT.

V gene TRBV7-8 combines with J gene TRBJ2-5; D uncertain. The CDR3 sequence is 14 residues long. V dropped 2 bases and J dropped 2 bases, with 9 bases sitting between them. The V gene's germline CDR1 is SGHVS and CDR2 FQNEAQ. This CDR3 is CASSLTRAQETQYF. The CDR3 DNA sequence: TGTGCCAGCAGCTTAACCCGAGCTCAAGAGACCCAGTACTTC.

The chain carries TRBV28 and TRBJ2-7, with a possible D match to TRBD2 (6 bases). In germline, CDR1 is MDHEN, CDR2 SYDVKM. Trimming shortened V by 5 bases and J by 4 bases, and 27 bases separated the two germline ends. This CDR3 has 18 amino acids. The CDR3 sequence: CASSPIPILRGNGYEQYF. In nucleotides, the CDR3 is TGTGCCAGCAGTCCCATTCCCATACTGCGGGGAAATGGATACGAGCAGTACTTC.

In this sample, this clone turned up a few times. The junction shows a germline mismatch at one end, possibly a read error. The chain uses TRBV4-2 and TRBJ1-3, with D perhaps matching TRBD1 (5 bases). CDR1 and CDR2 (germline): LGHNA, YNFKEQ. This CDR3 has 13 residues. CDR3 sequence: CASSLPLGTDWAF. CDR3 DNA sequence: TGTGCCAGCAGCCTGCCCCTAGGGACGGACTGGGCCTTT.

This chain connects TRBV7-2 to TRBJ2-2; tentative D call: TRBD2 (7 bases). Trimming removed 5 bases from V and 5 bases from J, with 18 bases in between. The CDR3 consists of 16 residues. CDR1 is SGHTA, CDR2 FQGNSA, per germline. The CDR3 spells CASSRWGASGTGELFF. The CDR3 region has the DNA TGTGCCAGCAGCCGCTGGGGGGCTAGCGGAACCGGGGAGCTGTTTTTT.

About this clone: Likely a read error: the CDR3 ends without its conserved phenylalanine or tryptophan. CDR3 coding DNA: TGTGCCAGCAGCCAGGCAGCTAACCATGGCTACACCTCC. Its protein is CASSQAANHGYTS. The gene calls are TRBV28 and TRBJ1-2; D not resolved. Germline assignment: CDR1 MDHEN and CDR2 SYDVKM. This CDR3 is built from 13 residues.

This chain uses TRBV28 with TRBJ2-3; D uncertain. The CDR3 has 14 residues. The V gene's germline CDR1 is MDHEN and CDR2 SYDVKM. V was trimmed by 6 bases and J by 1 base, leaving 11 bases between them. CDR3 in DNA: TGTGCCAGCAGCACAAATACTGGCACAGATACGCAGTATTTT. Protein product: CASSTNTGTDTQYF. The full variable domain, rest sourced from reference TRBV28 and TRBJ2-3, is DVKVTQSSRYLVKRTGEKVFLECVQDMDHENMFWYRQDPGLGLRLIYFSYDVKMKEKGDIPEGYSVSREKKERFSLILESASTNQTSMYLCASSTNTGTDTQYFGPGTRLTVL.

The chain employs TRBV7-2 and TRBJ1-2, with D tentatively TRBD1 (6 bases). The germline CDR1 and CDR2 sequences are SGHTA and FQGNSA. V lost 3 bases and J 5 bases, leaving 13 bases between the germline ends. CDR3 size: 14 residues. CDR3 loop: CASSFPAGVYGYTF. CDR3 nucleotide sequence: TGTGCCAGCAGCTTCCCAGCAGGGGTTTATGGCTACACCTTC.

This clone came up once. The rearrangement uses TRBV2 and TRBJ2-5; D is perhaps TRBD1 (6 bases). CDR3 length equals 13 residues. The germline CDR1 and CDR2 sequences are SNHLY and FYNNEI. Trimming removed 6 bases at V and 1 base at J, with 9 bases between. The CDR3 sequence: CASRGDIQETQYF. The CDR3 DNA follows: TGTGCCAGCAGGGGGGACATCCAAGAGACCCAGTACTTC.

The chain combines TRBV9 with TRBJ2-2, with D possibly being TRBD1 (6 bases). Trimming took 3 bases from V and 0 from J, leaving 12 bases between them. The CDR3 runs 16 residues. Germline CDR1 reads SGDLS; CDR2 reads YYNGEE. CDR3 region: CASSALGHSNTGELFF. Written as DNA, the CDR3 is TGTGCCAGCAGCGCTTTGGGACATTCGAACACCGGGGAGCTGTTTTTT.

The chain uses TRBV2 and TRBJ2-1, with D perhaps matching TRBD2 (6 bases). The CDR3 extends over 15 amino acids. Germline-derived CDR1 and CDR2 are SNHLY and FYNNEI. Trimming took 4 bases from V and 3 from J, leaving 13 bases between them. The CDR3 DNA sequence: TGTGCCAGCAGTGGCGGTAGCGGAGTCTACAATGAGCAGTTCTTC. It is translated as CASSGGSGVYNEQFF.

The rearrangement joins TRBV29-1 to TRBJ1-2; TRBD1 matches 8 bases. Germline V gives CDR1 SQVTM, CDR2 ANQGSEA. V lost 5 bases and J lost 1; bases outside the gene matches: 18. CDR3 length: 18 amino acids. The CDR3 DNA follows: TGCAGCGTTTATACGACAGGGGAAACCCCAAAATTTAACTATGGCTACACCTTC. Its translation: CSVYTTGETPKFNYGYTF.

Comments on this clone: The same CDR3 arises from other DNA sequences in this sample as well. The V call is TRBV5-1, the J call TRBJ2-2, with a tentative D call TRBD2 (5 bases). The CDR3 contains 13 residues. The V gene's germline CDR1 is SGHRS and CDR2 YFSETQ. Deletions cut 1 base from V and 5 bases from J, with 6 bases between. The chain's CDR3 is CASSLSGTGELFF. CDR3 DNA sequence: TGCGCCAGCAGCTTGTCGGGGACCGGGGAGCTGTTTTTT.

The V and J genes are TRBV5-1 and TRBJ2-7; TRBD1 agrees at 8 bases. Germline loops: CDR1 SGHRS, CDR2 YFSETQ. Losses at the gene ends were 3 bases for V and 0 bases for J; bases not matched to a gene: 8. The CDR3 consists of 16 residues. The CDR3 DNA reads TGCGCCAGCAGCTCAACCGGGACAGGCATCTCCTACGAGCAGTACTTC. It translates to CASSSTGTGISYEQYF.

The chain combines TRBV23-1 with TRBJ2-7; D gene uncertain. TRBV23-1 is labeled an ORF, and its function is uncertain. The CDR3 runs 21 residues. Trimming took off 3 bases at V and 0 bases at J, with 30 bases between the two ends. This CDR3 reads CASSQKRPGPATPRSSYEQYF. The CDR3 DNA sequence: TGCGCCAGCAGTCAGAAAAGGCCAGGACCAGCCACGCCAAGAAGCTCCTACGAGCAGTACTTC.

CDR3 region: CASSLSLSGELFF. The CDR3 DNA reads as TGTGCCAGCAGCTTGTCGCTATCCGGGGAGCTGTTTTTT. V gene TRBV5-4 combines with J gene TRBJ2-2; no firm D call. Trimming removed 1 base at V and 6 bases at J, with 7 bases between. CDR1 and CDR2 from the germline V gene are SGHNT and YYREEE (reference sequence). The CDR3 contains 13 residues.

The chain uses TRBV5-1 and TRBJ2-2; the match to TRBD2 covers 9 bases. CDR3 size: 17 residues. V dropped 7 bases and J dropped 6; count of bases not matched to a gene: 16. The V gene's germline CDR1 is SGHRS and CDR2 YFSETQ. In DNA, the CDR3 is TGCGCCAGCTCCCCCCCAGCCGCAGCGGGAGGCCCCGGGGAGCTGTTTTTT. Protein: CASSPPAAAGGPGELFF.

J is TRBJ2-6 and V is TRBV7-6; 12 positions match TRBD1. V shed 5 bases, J shed 4 bases, and the junction held 9 bases outside the gene matches. Per the germline V gene, CDR1 is SGHVS and CDR2 is FNYEAQ. The CDR3 totals 18 residues. CDR3 sequence reads: CASSGTGGESPGANVLTF. DNA of the CDR3: TGTGCCAGCAGCGGGACAGGGGGCGAATCTCCCGGGGCCAACGTCCTGACTTTC.

V gene TRBV15 combines with J gene TRBJ2-1; D is ambiguous. The CDR3 loop spans 12 amino acids. The V gene's germline CDR1 is LNHNV and CDR2 YYDKDF (reference sequence). V dropped 3 bases and J dropped 2 bases, with 2 bases sitting between them. Here the CDR3 reads CATSRTYNEQFF. The CDR3 DNA reads as TGTGCCACCAGCAGGACCTACAATGAGCAGTTCTTC. Full variable domain (outside the CDR3, taken from reference TRBV15 and TRBJ2-1): DAMVIQNPRYQVTQFGKPVTLSCSQTLNHNVMYWYQQKSSQAPKLLFHYYDKDFNNEADTPDNFQSRRPNTSFCFLDIRSPGLGDTAMYLCATSRTYNEQFFGPGTRLTVL.